A single sample is the source of the 22 T cell receptor beta chains below, sequenced in a study of blood T cell repertoires in COVID-19. Using immunoSEQ multiplex PCR, the repertoire was profiled, and TCRdb retains in-frame clones only, with some absent. The sample has over 300,000 clones, around 90% seen once; the top ten hold approximately 6%. Sequenced material: PBMCs or T cells enriched from blood (not recorded which). Receptor source: a woman younger than 45 who had recovered from COVID-19.

The chain uses TRBV30 and TRBJ1-1, with 7 bases aligning to TRBD1. From germline, CDR1 is GTSNPN and CDR2 SVGIG (reference sequence). Trimming at V came to 1 base and at J to 0 bases, leaving 8 bases not matched to a gene. The CDR3 contains 16 residues. The CDR3 DNA is TGTGCCTGGAGTGGGGGGGTGACAGGGTTGAACACTGAAGCTTTCTTT. Its translation is CAWSGGVTGLNTEAFF.

CDR3 nucleotides: TGTGCCAGCAGCCAACTACAGGGACGCTCTGGAAACACCATATATTTT. Its protein product is CASSQLQGRSGNTIYF. This chain uses TRBV3-1 (or the pseudogene TRBV3-2) with TRBJ1-3, with D possibly being TRBD1 (6 bases). The V end was cut by 2 bases, the J end by 0 bases, with 11 bases between. Germline values: CDR1 LGHDT, CDR2 YNNKEL (reference sequence). CDR3 length: 16 residues.

In regard to this clone: No DNA is shown, since the ends of the CDR3 on it are uncertain; the CDR3 is the one TCRdb lists. The rearrangement uses TRBV5-6 and TRBJ2-5; TRBD1 is the table's D call and was not checked against the DNA. Germline V gene data show CDR1 as SGHDT and CDR2 as YYEEEE. Termini included, the CDR3 measures 16 amino acids. The CDR3 protein is CASSWGTGTGRRLSYF.

This chain joins TRBV28 and TRBJ1-2; TRBD1 might be the D (5 bases). Trimming stripped 6 bases from V and 3 bases from J, with 11 bases between. The CDR3 extends over 13 amino acids. The germline gives CDR1 MDHEN, CDR2 SYDVKM. In nucleotides, the CDR3 is TGTGCCAGCAGGGGTGGGGCCTACTATGGCTACACCTTC. Its protein is CASRGGAYYGYTF.

This rearrangement joins TRBV19 to TRBJ1-1; the D gene is possibly TRBD1 (6 bases). Germline values: CDR1 LNHDA, CDR2 SQIVND (reference sequence). The CDR3 totals 14 residues. Trimming cost V 3 bases and J 5 bases, with 13 bases left between them. CDR3 in amino acids: CASSITGYRTEAFF. In DNA form, the CDR3 reads TGTGCCAGTAGTATCACAGGGTACAGGACTGAAGCTTTCTTT.

The chain is built from TRBV7-9 and TRBJ1-4; no reliable D call. The CDR3 is made up of 11 amino acids. Germline V gene lookup returns CDR1 SEHNR and CDR2 FQNEAQ (reference sequence). The V end was cut by 6 bases, the J end by 7 bases, with 6 bases between. The CDR3 nucleotides read TGTGCCAGCAGTTTTAGTGAAAAACTGTTTTTT. Translating gives CASSFSEKLFF.

The rearrangement joins TRBV19 to TRBJ1-4, with 8 nucleotides matching TRBD1. With V trimmed by 4 bases and J by 14 bases, 3 bases remained unmatched. The CDR3 is 11 amino acids. CDR1 is LNHDA and CDR2 is SQIVND in the germline V gene (reference sequence). The CDR3 loop reads CASSKTGDLFF. In DNA form, the CDR3 reads TGTGCCAGTAGTAAGACAGGGGATCTGTTTTTT.

This clone was seen only once. The CDR3 reads CASSLGGGDQPQHF. CDR3 nucleotides: TGTGCCAGCAGCTTAGGGGGGGGCGATCAGCCCCAGCATTTT. The rearrangement joins TRBV7-9 to TRBJ1-5, with D possibly being TRBD1 (6 bases). Trimming shortened V by 1 base and J by 5 bases, and 9 bases separated the two germline ends. Germline CDR1 SEHNR, CDR2 FQNEAQ (reference sequence). The CDR3 covers 14 residues.

This chain joins TRBV3-1 (or the pseudogene TRBV3-2) and TRBJ2-7; perhaps TRBD2 as D (5 bases). The CDR3 has 16 residues. The V gene lost 0 bases and the J gene lost 7 bases, with 19 bases spanning the gap. CDR1 LGHDT and CDR2 YNNKEL come from the germline V gene (reference sequence). The CDR3: CASSQEFANLPGEQYF. The CDR3 DNA reads TGTGCCAGCAGCCAAGAATTTGCAAATCTTCCGGGGGAGCAGTACTTC.

The genes are TRBV18 and TRBJ1-3, with 8 bases fitting TRBD1. The germline CDR1 and CDR2 sequences are KGHSH and LQKENI. The CDR3 length is 17 residues. J gave up 2 bases and V 3 bases, and 9 bases lay outside the gene matches. The CDR3 region is CASSPEGTGRAGNTIYF. The DNA of the CDR3 is TGTGCCAGCTCACCCGAGGGGACAGGCCGCGCTGGAAACACCATATATTTT.

CDR3 bases: TGTGCCAGCAGTGCACAGGGAGAAGTCACTGAAGCTTTCTTT. Its translation: CASSAQGEVTEAFF. The genes are TRBV2 and TRBJ1-1; possible D gene TRBD1, 6 bases. This CDR3 spans 14 amino acids. V was clipped by 4 bases and J by 4 bases, with 13 bases between them. Germline V gives CDR1 SNHLY, CDR2 FYNNEI. The complete variable domain, with remaining parts taken from reference TRBV2 and TRBJ1-1, reads EPEVTQTPSHQVTQMGQEVILRCVPISNHLYFYWYRQILGQKVEFLVSFYNNEISEKSEIFDDQFSVERPDGSNFTLKIRSTKLEDSAMYFCASSAQGEVTEAFFGQGTRLTVV.

The V call is TRBV11-2, the J call TRBJ2-3; D is uncertain. This CDR3 comprises 15 residues. Germline V gene lookup returns CDR1 SGHAT and CDR2 FQNNGV. Trimming took off 2 bases at V and 1 base at J, with 10 bases between the two ends. The CDR3 sequence: CASSLRVWGTDTQYF. The CDR3, as DNA: TGTGCCAGCAGCTTACGGGTATGGGGCACAGATACGCAGTATTTT. Filled out from reference TRBV11-2 and TRBJ2-3, the complete variable domain reads EAGVAQSPRYKIIEKRQSVAFWCNPISGHATLYWYQQILGQGPKLLIQFQNNGVVDDSQLPKDRFSAERLKGVDSTLKIQPAKLEDSAVYLCASSLRVWGTDTQYFGPGTRLTVL.

This clone was counted a single time. The chain has TRBV6-2 or TRBV6-3 and TRBJ2-5, with D perhaps matching TRBD2 (7 bases). Germline CDR1 reads MNHEY; CDR2 reads SVGEGT. V lost 2 bases, J lost 4 bases, and 17 bases lay in between. The CDR3 consists of 16 residues. In DNA, the CDR3 is TGTGCCAGCAGTTACCAGGTGGGGGGGCCACGAGAGACCCAGTACTTC. Translated, it gives CASSYQVGGPRETQYF.

This clone was counted a single time. The V call is TRBV5-1, the J call TRBJ1-2; 7 bases match TRBD1. The V gene's germline CDR1 is SGHRS and CDR2 YFSETQ. After removal of 4 bases from V and 4 bases from J, the junction contained 7 bases not matched to a gene. The CDR3 contains 14 residues. The CDR3 reads CASSRTGTAYGYTF. The CDR3 coding sequence is TGCGCCAGCAGCCGAACCGGGACAGCCTATGGCTACACCTTC.

The gene calls are TRBV15 and TRBJ2-7; 12 bases are shared with TRBD2. CDR3 size: 15 residues. Per the germline V gene, CDR1 is LNHNV and CDR2 is YYDKDF (reference sequence). The ends lost 5 bases at V and 3 bases at J; junction bases unmatched: 5. The CDR3 DNA sequence: TGTGCCACCAGCCAAGGACTAGCGGGGATCTACGAGCAGTACTTC. Amino acid sequence: CATSQGLAGIYEQYF. Based on the CDR3 plus reference TRBV15 and TRBJ2-7, the full variable domain is DAMVIQNPRYQVTQFGKPVTLSCSQTLNHNVMYWYQQKSSQAPKLLFHYYDKDFNNEADTPDNFQSRRPNTSFCFLDIRSPGLGDTAMYLCATSQGLAGIYEQYFGPGTRLTVT.

V is TRBV6-6 and J is TRBJ1-4; 10 bases map to TRBD1. Germline assignment: CDR1 MNHNY and CDR2 SVGAGI (reference sequence). The CDR3 extends over 15 amino acids. V was clipped by 0 bases and J by 14 bases; unmatched bases: 9. CDR3 sequence reads: CASSYSETGGNWLFF. CDR3 nucleotide sequence: TGTGCCAGCAGTTACTCGGAGACAGGGGGCAATTGGCTGTTTTTT.

V usage is TRBV19 and J usage is TRBJ1-5, with a weak D call TRBD1 (6 bases). Trimming took off 6 bases at V and 0 bases at J, with 12 bases between the two ends. The V gene's germline CDR1 is LNHDA and CDR2 SQIVND (reference sequence). This CDR3 has 15 amino acids. The CDR3 DNA sequence: TGTGCCAGTAGCCCGACAGGCCCTAGCAATCAGCCCCAGCATTTT. This gives the protein CASSPTGPSNQPQHF.

This chain connects TRBV3-1 (or the pseudogene TRBV3-2) to TRBJ1-2; D possibly corresponds to TRBD1 (6 bases). V was shortened by 0 bases and J by 5 bases, with 10 bases between the two germline ends. This CDR3 is 14 amino acids long. Germline V CDR1 and CDR2: LGHDT, YNNKEL (reference sequence). CDR3 sequence: CASSQDGGWYGYTF. CDR3 nucleotides: TGTGCCAGCAGCCAAGATGGGGGCTGGTATGGCTACACCTTC.

DNA of the CDR3: TGTGCCAGCAGCTACCCCCCGGCAGGGCCCTTCGGTGGCTACACCTTC. This gives the protein CASSYPPAGPFGGYTF. V usage is TRBV7-9 and J usage is TRBJ1-2, with D tentatively TRBD1 (5 bases). This CDR3 comprises 16 residues. The V end lost 4 bases, the J end lost 7 bases, and 22 bases lay between the germline ends. The germline V gene has CDR1 SEHNR and CDR2 FQNEAQ (reference sequence).

This clone was recorded only once. The chain employs TRBV27 and TRBJ2-7, with 8 bases lining up with TRBD1. The CDR3 sequence is 13 residues long. Looked up from germline, CDR1 is MNHEY and CDR2 is SMNVEV (reference sequence). V lost 5 bases, J lost 5 bases, and 5 bases stayed unmatched. CDR3 nucleotide sequence: TGTGCCAGCAGTGGCAGGGGGCCCGACGAGCAGTACTTC. As protein: CASSGRGPDEQYF.

The V and J genes are TRBV6-5 and TRBJ2-2, with TRBD1 matching over 7 bases. Trimming cost V 2 bases and J 6 bases; bases outside gene matches: 6. In germline, CDR1 is MNHEY, CDR2 SVGAGI. The CDR3 spans 15 residues. CDR3 sequence reads: CASSYLRQGSGELFF. CDR3 sequence (DNA): TGTGCCAGCAGTTACCTGCGACAGGGATCCGGGGAGCTGTTTTTT.

The V gene is TRBV9, the J gene TRBJ1-3, with 10 bases aligning to TRBD1. The CDR3 is 16 residues long. With V trimmed by 2 bases and J by 3 bases, 5 bases remained unmatched. CDR1 is SGDLS, CDR2 YYNGEE, per germline. For the CDR3, the DNA is TGTGCCAGCAGCGTCCTGACAGGGGGCCTTGGAAACACCATATATTTT. It yields the protein CASSVLTGGLGNTIYF.